These 14 T cell receptor beta chains were sequenced from one sample in a study of OX40 agonist ivuxolimab in advanced cancers. The table came from immunoSEQ multiplex PCR; TCRdb's copy has only in-frame clones and leaves some out. Seen here are tens of thousands of clones, around 80% observed once, and the top ten hold 8% to 13%. Sequenced material: CD4+ or CD8+ T cells sorted from blood, taken in a trial of the OX40 agonist ivuxolimab. The origin of the receptors is an adult with an advanced solid tumor such as melanoma, head and neck, liver or kidney cancer.

The J gene is TRBJ1-1, the V gene TRBV29-1; perhaps TRBD1 as D (5 bases). Germline V gene data show CDR1 as SQVTM and CDR2 as ANQGSEA. This CDR3 is built from 16 residues. Trimming shortened V by 3 bases and J by 0 bases, and 17 bases separated the two germline ends. The CDR3 DNA is TGCAGCGTTGACAATAATCTCTTCAGGGTGAACACTGAAGCTTTCTTT. It codes for CSVDNNLFRVNTEAFF.

The genes are TRBV7-9 and TRBJ1-4; D uncertain. The CDR3 has 11 amino acids. The germline V gene encodes CDR1 SEHNR and CDR2 FQNEAQ (reference sequence). V was trimmed by 11 bases and J by 8 bases, leaving 12 bases between them. CDR3: CAGYLGEKLFF. The CDR3 DNA reads as TGTGCCGGTTACTTGGGGGAAAAACTGTTTTTT.

The V and J genes are TRBV6-6 and TRBJ2-1; 7 positions agree with TRBD2. The J segment lost 10 bases and the V segment lost 5 bases, leaving 8 bases of the junction unmatched. The CDR3 sequence is 13 residues long. Germline V gene data show CDR1 as MNHNY and CDR2 as SVGAGI (reference sequence). Here the CDR3 DNA reads TGTGCCAGCAGTCAGACCACTAGCGCAGAGCAGTTCTTC. This codes for CASSQTTSAEQFF.

This chain joins TRBV18 and TRBJ2-5, with 13 bases fitting TRBD2. The better agreement between TRBJ2-7 and the DNA end casts doubt on the J call. Germline values: CDR1 KGHSH, CDR2 LQKENI. There are 15 residues in the CDR3. The CDR3 DNA reads as TGTGCCAGCTCACACCGGACTAGCGGGGGCTACGAGCAGTACTTC. Translation gives CASSHRTSGGYEQYF.

The chain carries TRBV5-6 and TRBJ1-2, with TRBD1 as a possible D gene (5 bases). This CDR3 comprises 13 residues. V lost 0 bases, J lost 4 bases, and 7 bases lay in between. The germline V gene encodes CDR1 SGHDT and CDR2 YYEEEE. As DNA, the CDR3 is TGTGCCAGCAGCTTGGCGGGGGGCTATGGCTACACCTTC. Amino acid sequence: CASSLAGGYGYTF.

V is TRBV19 and J is TRBJ1-5; D gene uncertain. Trimming removed 5 bases from V and 3 bases from J, with 11 bases in between. In germline, CDR1 is LNHDA, CDR2 SQIVND (reference sequence). This CDR3 region has 14 residues. The CDR3 DNA follows: TGTGCCAGTAGTCCCCGGGAGTTCAATCAGCCCCAGCATTTT. Its protein is CASSPREFNQPQHF.

This chain joins TRBV6-1 and TRBJ1-1; D unclear. CDR3 length: 15 amino acids. The germline gives CDR1 MNHNS, CDR2 SASEGT. Trimming took off 7 bases at V and 0 bases at J, with 15 bases between the two ends. The CDR3 protein is CASILGVNMNTEAFF. Written as DNA, the CDR3 is TGTGCCAGCATTTTAGGAGTGAACATGAACACTGAAGCTTTCTTT.

The V and J genes are TRBV11-3 and TRBJ2-2, with D possibly being TRBD1 or TRBD2 (5 bases each). The CDR3 covers 15 residues. Germline CDR1 SGHNT, CDR2 YENEEA. Trimming left V 5 bases short and J 4 bases short, with 14 bases between. DNA for the CDR3: TGTGCCAGCAGCCCCACCGGGACGGTCACCGGGGAGCTGTTTTTT. This translates into CASSPTGTVTGELFF.

CDR3 in amino acids: CASSSNIGGPNEQFF. The CDR3 DNA sequence: TGTGCCAGCAGCTCTAATATTGGGGGGCCCAATGAGCAGTTCTTC. The chain is built from TRBV7-3 and TRBJ2-1; D is perhaps TRBD1 or TRBD2 (6 bases each). V was shortened by 4 bases and J by 6 bases, with 16 bases between the two germline ends. CDR3 length: 15 amino acids. Germline V gene data show CDR1 as SGHTA and CDR2 as FQGTGA.

The rearrangement links TRBV29-1 to TRBJ2-7, with TRBD1 matching over 9 bases. The V gene's germline CDR1 is SQVTM and CDR2 ANQGSEA. The CDR3 totals 13 residues. V was pared by 7 bases and J by 4 bases, with 8 bases of the junction left unmatched. The CDR3 loop is CSGQQGAAYEQYF. CDR3 nucleotides: TGCAGCGGACAACAGGGGGCTGCGTACGAGCAGTACTTC.

This clone was observed a handful of times. This chain links TRBV7-9 with TRBJ1-6; TRBD1 matches 8 bases. The CDR3 extends over 14 amino acids. Germline values: CDR1 SEHNR, CDR2 FQNEAQ (reference sequence). J gave up 9 bases and V 5 bases, and 6 bases lay outside the gene matches. CDR3 nucleotides: TGTGCCAGCAGCAGCGGACAGGGAACTTCACCCCTCCACTTT. This codes for CASSSGQGTSPLHF.

This clone was counted only a few times. The rearrangement uses TRBV7-9 and TRBJ1-2, with D perhaps matching TRBD1 (5 bases). V lost 6 bases to trimming and J lost 0 bases, with 11 bases between them. Germline CDR1 is SEHNR and CDR2 is FQNEAQ (reference sequence). The CDR3 loop spans 14 amino acids. The chain's CDR3 is CASRSTESNYGYTF. The CDR3 coding sequence is TGTGCCAGCAGGTCGACAGAGTCTAACTATGGCTACACCTTC.

The chain combines TRBV6-1 with TRBJ1-2; D might be TRBD1 (6 bases). V lost 2 bases to trimming and J lost 2 bases, with 9 bases between them. CDR3 length: 14 amino acids. Germline assignment: CDR1 MNHNS and CDR2 SASEGT. CDR3 bases: TGTGCCAGCAGTGAATCTGGACAGAACTATGGCTACACCTTC. Translating gives CASSESGQNYGYTF.

This clone came up a few times. The V call is TRBV7-9, the J call TRBJ1-1; D is undetermined. The V gene lost 1 base and the J gene lost 6 bases, with 12 bases spanning the gap. Looked up from germline, CDR1 is SEHNR and CDR2 is FQNEAQ (reference sequence). This CDR3 region has 14 residues. CDR3: CASSLEWDGAEAFF. CDR3 in DNA: TGTGCCAGCAGCTTAGAGTGGGATGGCGCTGAAGCTTTCTTT.